This TCR beta chain was sequenced for a study of shared clonotypes between healthy human individuals. On this clone: Its antigen remains unknown.

Findings of the study overall: A generally larger estimated richness was seen in naive subsets than in memory subsets. Sorted-subset sequencing, rarefaction showed, was incomplete despite large depth.

TCRdb keeps only in-frame clones here, not all; method: immunoSEQ multiplex PCR. The top ten hold over 0.1% of the sample, which has 2 million to 2.5 million clones, nearly 97% seen once. Trimming took off 6 bases at V and 0 bases at J, with 12 bases between the two ends. Germline V CDR1 and CDR2: SNHLY, FYNNEI. The CDR3 consists of 15 residues. This receptor was identified in a young man in good health. The sample was naive CD4+ T cells sorted from blood. As for subset: CD45RA+ positively selected. V gene TRBV2 combines with J gene TRBJ1-3, with unresolved D. As DNA, the CDR3 is TGTGCCAGCAGCCTGGACGGGATCTCTGGAAACACCATATATTTT. Translating it yields CASSLDGISGNTIYF.